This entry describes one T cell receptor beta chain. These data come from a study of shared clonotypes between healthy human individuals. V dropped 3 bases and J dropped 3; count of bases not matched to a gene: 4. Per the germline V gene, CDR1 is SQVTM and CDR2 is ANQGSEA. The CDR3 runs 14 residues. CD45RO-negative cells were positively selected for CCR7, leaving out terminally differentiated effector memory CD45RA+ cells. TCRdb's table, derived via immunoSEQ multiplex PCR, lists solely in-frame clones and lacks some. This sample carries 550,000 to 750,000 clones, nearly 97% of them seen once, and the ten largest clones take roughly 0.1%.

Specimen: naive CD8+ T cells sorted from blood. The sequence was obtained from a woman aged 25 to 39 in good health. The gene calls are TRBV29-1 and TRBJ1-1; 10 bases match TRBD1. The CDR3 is CSVETGGFDTEAFF. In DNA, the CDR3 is TGCAGCGTTGAGACAGGGGGCTTCGACACTGAAGCTTTCTTT.